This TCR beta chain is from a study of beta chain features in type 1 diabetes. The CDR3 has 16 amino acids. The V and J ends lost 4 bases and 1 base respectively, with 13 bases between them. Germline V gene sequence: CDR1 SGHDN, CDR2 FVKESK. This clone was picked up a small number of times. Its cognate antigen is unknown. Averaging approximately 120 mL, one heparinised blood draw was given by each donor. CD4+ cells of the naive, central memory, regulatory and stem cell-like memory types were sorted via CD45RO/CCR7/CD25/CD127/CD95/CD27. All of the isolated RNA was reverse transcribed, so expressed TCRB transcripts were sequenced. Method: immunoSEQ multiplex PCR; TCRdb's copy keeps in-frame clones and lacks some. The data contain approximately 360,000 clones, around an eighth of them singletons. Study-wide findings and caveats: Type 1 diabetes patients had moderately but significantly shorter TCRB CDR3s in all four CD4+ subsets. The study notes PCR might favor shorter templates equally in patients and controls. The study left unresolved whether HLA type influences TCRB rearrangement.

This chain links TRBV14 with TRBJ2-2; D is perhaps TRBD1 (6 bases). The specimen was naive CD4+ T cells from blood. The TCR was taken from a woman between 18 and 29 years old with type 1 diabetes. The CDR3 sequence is CASSPRRTVNTGELFF. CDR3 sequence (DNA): TGTGCCAGCAGCCCCCGACGGACAGTGAACACCGGGGAGCTGTTTTTT. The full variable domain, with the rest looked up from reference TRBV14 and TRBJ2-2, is EAGVTQFPSHSVIEKGQTVTLRCDPISGHDNLYWYRRVMGKEIKFLLHFVKESKQDESGMPNNRFLAERTGGTYSTLKVQPAELEDSGVYFCASSPRRTVNTGELFFGEGSRLTVL.